A selection of T cell receptor beta chains follows, all from one sample in a study of beta chain features in type 1 diabetes. Profiled with immunoSEQ multiplex PCR; TCRdb holds only in-frame clones, not every one. Seen here are around 250,000 clones, approximately 24% observed once, and the top ten hold around 0.013%. Sequencing used naive CD4+ T cells from blood. These receptors were obtained from a woman under 40 with type 1 diabetes. Each CDR3 is given with its conserved first and last residue. A D gene is named only where the DNA matches it firmly. For some rows the clone size is stated as once, few or many, or as a class when expanded; others skip it.

abundance,d_gene,v_gene,j_gene,CDR3nt,CDR3aa
.,.,TRBV6-5,TRBJ2-2,TGTGCCAGCAGTTACTCGACCAAGGGGACCGGGGAGCTGTTTTTT,CASSYSTKGTGELFF
.,.,TRBV18,TRBJ1-2,TGTGCCAGCTCACCACTCGAGTCAGGGGCCGCGGACTATGGCTACACCTTC,CASSPLESGAADYGYTF
few,TRBD2,TRBV25-1,TRBJ2-3,TGTGCCAGCAGTGAACCGATAGCGGGAGGGCCAGATACGCAGTATTTT,CASSEPIAGGPDTQYF
.,.,TRBV25-1,TRBJ1-4,TGTGCCAGCAGTGATCCCGGGACTTGGGAAAAACTGTTTTTT,CASSDPGTWEKLFF
few,.,TRBV10-3,TRBJ2-1,TGTGCCATCGTGAGCGGACTGCGCTTACGGTCCTACAATGAGCAGTTCTTC,CAIVSGLRLRSYNEQFF
.,TRBD2,TRBV27,TRBJ2-1,TGTGCCAGCAGTCTAGGACTAGCGGGCCTCTACAATGAGCAGTTCTTC,CASSLGLAGLYNEQFF
few,TRBD1,TRBV30,TRBJ1-2,TGTGCCTGGAGCAGAGGAGGGACAGGGAACTATGGCTACACCTTC,CAWSRGGTGNYGYTF
.,.,TRBV30,TRBJ1-4,TGTGCCTGGAGTAAGGACAAATCAACTAATGAAAAACTGTTTTTT,CAWSKDKSTNEKLFF
few,TRBD1,TRBV29-1,TRBJ1-2,TGCAGCGTTGAAGATATGGGACAGTTAGCTAACTATGGCTACACCTTC,CSVEDMGQLANYGYTF
few,.,TRBV4-1,TRBJ2-1,TGCGCCAGCAGCCAAGATCGGCTAGACCCATACAATGAGCAGTTCTTC,CASSQDRLDPYNEQFF
.,TRBD1,TRBV11-2,TRBJ2-3,TGTGCCAGCAGCGCTGGGACAGGGACGAGTGATACGCAGTATTTT,CASSAGTGTSDTQYF
.,.,TRBV28,TRBJ2-7,TGTGCCAGCAGTTTATGGGACGGACACTACGAGCAGTACTTC,CASSLWDGHYEQYF
few,.,TRBV18,TRBJ2-7,TGTGCCAGCCCCCCCCGCTCCTACGAGCAGTACTTC,CASPPRSYEQYF
once,.,TRBV9,TRBJ2-1,TGTGCCAGCAGCGTCGGCTCCTACAATGAGCAGTTCTTC,CASSVGSYNEQFF
few,.,TRBV2,TRBJ2-5,TGTGCCAGCAGTGACGTGGGAGTTGGCGAGACCCAGTACTTC,CASSDVGVGETQYF
few,TRBD1,TRBV28,TRBJ2-7,TGTGCCAGCAATAGACAGGGTAGCGTTTACGAGCAGTACTTC,CASNRQGSVYEQYF
.,TRBD1,TRBV30,TRBJ2-2,TGTGCCTGGAGGAAAGGGGGCCAACGGTGGACCGGGGAGCTGTTTTTT,CAWRKGGQRWTGELFF
few,.,TRBV7-9,TRBJ2-2,TGTGCCAGCAGCTTAACGGCAGGGGAGCACGGGGAGCTGTTTTTT,CASSLTAGEHGELFF
.,.,TRBV4-2,TRBJ2-2,TGTGCCAGCAGCCAAGAATCAATTCGGGCGAACACCGGGGAGCTGTTTTTT,CASSQESIRANTGELFF
.,TRBD1,TRBV18,TRBJ2-7,TGTGCCAGCTCCCGAGACAGGGACATCTCCTACGAGCAGTACTTC,CASSRDRDISYEQYF
few,.,TRBV5-1,TRBJ2-1,TGCGCCAGCACCGTCGGGGCGGAGGGCAATGAGCAGTTCTTC,CASTVGAEGNEQFF
.,.,TRBV4-1,TRBJ2-7,TGCGCCAGCAGCCAAGCCACAGGGTCCCAGACCGAGCAGTACTTC,CASSQATGSQTEQYF
few,.,TRBV11-2,TRBJ1-1,TGTGCCAGCAGCTCGATCCGACACAACACTGAAGCTTTCTTT,CASSSIRHNTEAFF
.,TRBD1,TRBV28,TRBJ1-2,TGTGCCAGCAGTTTAGGACAGGGCAGCTATGGCTACACCTTC,CASSLGQGSYGYTF
.,.,TRBV30,TRBJ1-1,TGTGCCTGGAGTAAACTCCCGAACACTGAAGCTTTCTTT,CAWSKLPNTEAFF
few,TRBD1,TRBV2,TRBJ2-5,TGTGCCAGCGAGGGACAGGGTTTAGAGACCCAGTACTTC,CASEGQGLETQYF
.,.,TRBV29-1,TRBJ1-1,TGCAGCGTTGAACGGTGGGACTTGGAGGCGGTGGCTTTCTTT,CSVERWDLEAVAFF
.,.,TRBV28,TRBJ1-1,TGTGCCAGCAGAATCAGGAACACTGAAGCTTTCTTT,CASRIRNTEAFF
.,TRBD1,TRBV28,TRBJ2-7,TGTGCCAGCAGTTTATTGACAGGGGGCAAGGACGAGCAGTACTTC,CASSLLTGGKDEQYF
.,TRBD1,TRBV9,TRBJ1-3,TGTGCCAGCAGCGTCTTCCCAGGACAGGGAAGCTCTGGAAACACCATATATTTT,CASSVFPGQGSSGNTIYF
.,TRBD1,TRBV5-4,TRBJ1-4,TGTGCCAGCAGCCATATTGACAGGGGGCGCGGTGAAAAACTGTTTTTT,CASSHIDRGRGEKLFF
.,.,TRBV5-1,TRBJ2-3,TGCGCCAGCAGCTTGGATCAGGCAGATACGCAGTATTTT,CASSLDQADTQYF
.,.,TRBV7-3,TRBJ2-1,TGTGCCAGCAGCGTAGAATTCGGCAATGAGCAGTTCTTC,CASSVEFGNEQFF
few,.,TRBV7-8,TRBJ1-1,TGTGCCAGCAGACGAGACACGAACACTGAAGCTTTCTTT,CASRRDTNTEAFF
few,.,TRBV7-8,TRBJ2-7,TGTGCCAGCAGCCCCCGGACGGGAACCTACGAGCAGTACTTC,CASSPRTGTYEQYF
.,.,TRBV29-1,TRBJ2-1,TGCAGCGTTGGGGGTCGGGGATCCTACAATGAGCAGTTCTTC,CSVGGRGSYNEQFF
.,.,TRBV19,TRBJ1-1,TGTGCCAGTAGTACCCAGGGTTCTGGCACTGAAGCTTTCTTT,CASSTQGSGTEAFF
.,TRBD2,TRBV5-1,TRBJ2-1,TGCGCCAGCAGCTTGACTCCGGGGGGAATCAATGAGCAGTTCTTC,CASSLTPGGINEQFF
.,.,TRBV5-1,TRBJ1-2,TGCGCCAGCAGCTCACAGGGCTATGGCTACACCTTC,CASSSQGYGYTF
.,TRBD2,TRBV5-1,TRBJ2-1,TGCGCCAGCAGCTTGGGGACCGGGACTACTAGGGGTGAGCAGTTCTTC,CASSLGTGTTRGEQFF
.,.,TRBV6-6,TRBJ1-4,TGTGCCAGCTCTGGGGGGGAAGAAAAACTGTTTTTT,CASSGGEEKLFF
.,.,TRBV29-1,TRBJ2-7,TGCAGCGGGGAGACAACCAGGGGCGGCGAGCAGTACTTC,CSGETTRGGEQYF
.,.,TRBV6-5,TRBJ2-3,TGTGCCAGCACAGGAGGGACAGATACGCAGTATTTT,CASTGGTDTQYF
.,.,TRBV7-9,TRBJ1-2,TGTGCCAGCAGCTTTCCTTCGCCGCCAGGCGGCTACACCTTC,CASSFPSPPGGYTF
few,TRBD1,TRBV4-1,TRBJ2-1,TGCGCCAGCAGCCAGTCACCGGGACAGGGTTACAATGAGCAGTTCTTC,CASSQSPGQGYNEQFF
.,TRBD1,TRBV2,TRBJ1-5,TGTGCCAGCAGTGTGCCAGGGGGACAGCAGCCCCAGCATTTT,CASSVPGGQQPQHF
.,.,TRBV29-1,TRBJ2-5,TGCAGTGATGGAGGGGGCGCCGAGACCCAGTACTTC,CSDGGGAETQYF
few,TRBD2,TRBV11-1,TRBJ2-7,TGTGCCAGCAGCTTAGAGCGGGAGGGCCTCGACGAGCAGTACTTC,CASSLEREGLDEQYF
few,.,TRBV30,TRBJ2-5,TGTGCCTGGAGTACCCACGGGGTCCGGACCCAGTACTTC,CAWSTHGVRTQYF
.,.,TRBV5-6,TRBJ2-1,TGTGCCAGCAGCTTGATCTTTGACAGTAGCTCCAATGAGCAGTTCTTC,CASSLIFDSSSNEQFF
few,.,TRBV4-1,TRBJ1-2,TGCGCCAGCAGCCAAGAAGGCAGAGGCTATGGCTACACCTTC,CASSQEGRGYGYTF
few,.,TRBV28,TRBJ2-1,TGTGCCAGCAGCCCCCCAATAGATACCCATTACAGTGAGCAGTTCTTC,CASSPPIDTHYSEQFF
.,TRBD2,TRBV30,TRBJ2-1,TGTGCCTGGCTAAGCGGGAAGGCTAACAATGAGCAGTTCTTC,CAWLSGKANNEQFF
.,TRBD1,TRBV30,TRBJ2-5,TGTGCCTGGAGTGCCGACAGGGACCAAGAGACCCAGTACTTC,CAWSADRDQETQYF
few,.,TRBV2,TRBJ2-7,TGTGCCAGCAGCGAAGGGGGGACTCTCATGTCCTACGAGCAGTACTTC,CASSEGGTLMSYEQYF
.,TRBD2,TRBV10-2,TRBJ2-1,TGCGCCAGCAGTGATTTGCCTGGCGGGAGGGGTTACAATGAGCAGTTCTTC,CASSDLPGGRGYNEQFF
few,TRBD2,TRBV15,TRBJ2-2,TGTGCCACCAGCAGGAGCGGGAGTTTAACCGGGGAGCTGTTTTTT,CATSRSGSLTGELFF